These T cell receptor beta chains were read from a single sample in a study of memory CD4+ T cells and cytomegalovirus serostatus. Libraries were prepared by immunoSEQ multiplex PCR; TCRdb keeps only in-frame clonotypes and omits some of them. Of about 50,000 clones in the sample, around 80% are singletons; the top ten hold approximately 0.78%. What was sequenced was memory CD4+ T cells from blood. The source of these receptors is an adult in good health and CMV-seronegative. Each CDR3 is given with its conserved first and last residue. A D gene is named only where the DNA matches it firmly. Some rows mark clone size as missing; the rest say once, few, many or name a class of expanded clone.

J: TRBJ2-7
size: NA
V: TRBV5-1
D: NA
DNA: TGCGCCAGCAGTCCCGGGACATCAACCTACGAGCAGTACTTC
CDR3: CASSPGTSTYEQYF

J: TRBJ2-6
size: few
V: TRBV19
D: NA
DNA: TGTGCCAGTAGTATACAGTTATCCGGGGCCAACGTCCTGACTTTC
CDR3: CASSIQLSGANVLTF

J: TRBJ2-2
size: once
V: TRBV6-1
D: TRBD2
DNA: TGTGCCAGCAGTGGGGGACTAGCTCCCACCGGGGAGCTGTTTTTT
CDR3: CASSGGLAPTGELFF

J: TRBJ2-3
size: NA
V: TRBV14
D: NA
DNA: TGTGCCAGCAGCCAAGCGTTTCGGCGAGGTGCAGATACGCAGTATTTT
CDR3: CASSQAFRRGADTQYF

J: TRBJ2-2
size: NA
V: TRBV5-4
D: TRBD2
DNA: TGTGCCAGCAGTCCCGGGACTAGCGGGTACACCGGGGAGCTGTTTTTT
CDR3: CASSPGTSGYTGELFF

J: TRBJ1-2
size: NA
V: TRBV6-5
D: TRBD1
DNA: TGTGCCAGCAGTTCGTCCGGGACAGGGAGGCTAAATGGCTACACCTTC
CDR3: CASSSSGTGRLNGYTF

J: TRBJ2-1
size: NA
V: TRBV5-6
D: NA
DNA: TGTGCCAGCAGCTTCTATCGGGGCTTCTACAATGAGCAGTTCTTC
CDR3: CASSFYRGFYNEQFF

J: TRBJ1-1
size: NA
V: TRBV7-9
D: NA
DNA: TGTGCCAGCAGCTTGGGAGGGGACACTGAAGCTTTCTTT
CDR3: CASSLGGDTEAFF

J: TRBJ2-5
size: NA
V: TRBV9
D: NA
DNA: TGTGCCAGCAGCCCGGACATAGCGTACCAAGAGACCCAGTACTTC
CDR3: CASSPDIAYQETQYF

J: TRBJ1-2
size: NA
V: TRBV28
D: NA
DNA: TGTGCCAGCAGTTTGCGGCGGGGGCGAGGCTATGGCTACACCTTC
CDR3: CASSLRRGRGYGYTF

J: TRBJ2-5
size: NA
V: TRBV19
D: NA
DNA: TGTGCCAGTAGTATCGGCTGGGGAGAGACCCAGTACTTC
CDR3: CASSIGWGETQYF

J: TRBJ2-2
size: NA
V: TRBV27
D: NA
DNA: TGTGCCAGCAGGAAAGGACAGTGGGACACCGGGGAGCTGTTTTTT
CDR3: CASRKGQWDTGELFF

J: TRBJ1-3
size: NA
V: TRBV5-1
D: NA
DNA: TGCGCCAGCAGCGTGGGGTCATTTAACTCTGGAAACACCATATATTTT
CDR3: CASSVGSFNSGNTIYF

J: TRBJ2-1
size: NA
V: TRBV2
D: NA
DNA: TGTGCCAGCAGCCGCGAGCAGTTCTTC
CDR3: CASSREQFF

J: TRBJ1-1
size: NA
V: TRBV6-5
D: TRBD1
DNA: TGTGCCAGCAGAACCAGGGGGCGACCCCCTGAAGCTTTCTTT
CDR3: CASRTRGRPPEAFF

J: TRBJ1-2
size: NA
V: TRBV30
D: NA
DNA: TGTGCCTGGAGTGTACAGCTCGGGGGCAACTATGGCTACACCTTC
CDR3: CAWSVQLGGNYGYTF

J: TRBJ2-7
size: NA
V: TRBV7-2
D: NA
DNA: TGTGCCAGCAGCATCAGGGGTGGCCTCTACGAGCAGTACTTC
CDR3: CASSIRGGLYEQYF

J: TRBJ2-7
size: NA
V: TRBV6-4
D: NA
DNA: TGTGCCAGCATAAGGCAGTACTTC
CDR3: CASIRQYF

J: TRBJ1-1
size: NA
V: TRBV4-2
D: NA
DNA: TGTGCCAGCAGCCAAGTGACTCAGGGAGAGGGCAAGGCTGAAGCTTTCTTT
CDR3: CASSQVTQGEGKAEAFF

J: TRBJ1-6
size: NA
V: TRBV30
D: NA
DNA: TGTGCCTGGAGTGTGGGGCTCGGGAAGGGCCTGAATTCACCCCTCCACTTT
CDR3: CAWSVGLGKGLNSPLHF

J: TRBJ1-2
size: NA
V: TRBV4-2
D: TRBD1
DNA: TGTGCCAGCAGCCCCCGGGGGACAGGGGAAAACTATGGCTACACCTTC
CDR3: CASSPRGTGENYGYTF

J: TRBJ1-1
size: NA
V: TRBV29-1
D: TRBD1
DNA: TGCAGCGCGCTAAAACAGGGGACGAACACTGAAGCTTTCTTT
CDR3: CSALKQGTNTEAFF

J: TRBJ2-2
size: NA
V: TRBV5-6
D: NA
DNA: TGTGCCAGCAGCTTGAACAGTCTGTCCGGGGAGCTGTTTTTT
CDR3: CASSLNSLSGELFF

J: TRBJ1-1
size: NA
V: TRBV6-5
D: NA
DNA: TGTGCCAGCAGCCGAACAGGGAACACTGAAGCTTTCTTT
CDR3: CASSRTGNTEAFF

J: TRBJ1-1
size: NA
V: TRBV6-1
D: TRBD1
DNA: TGTGCCAGCAGCCCGACAGGGGTTAACACTGAAGCTTTCTTT
CDR3: CASSPTGVNTEAFF

J: TRBJ2-2
size: once
V: TRBV5-4
D: NA
DNA: TGTGCCAGCAGCTCCGGGACGCTGAACACCGGGGGGCTGTTTTTT
CDR3: CASSSGTLNTGGLFF

J: TRBJ2-7
size: NA
V: TRBV13
D: TRBD1
DNA: TGTGCCAGCAGTGAACGCAGGGGGATCAACGAGCAGTACTTC
CDR3: CASSERRGINEQYF

J: TRBJ1-5
size: NA
V: TRBV5-1
D: NA
DNA: TGCGCCAGCAGCTCAGGAGGGGGAGGCAATCAGCCCCAGCATTTT
CDR3: CASSSGGGGNQPQHF

J: TRBJ2-1
size: NA
V: TRBV14
D: TRBD2
DNA: TGTGCCAGCAGCCAAGATCCCCTGGGACTAGCGGGAGGTCGGCGCAATGAGCAGTTCTTC
CDR3: CASSQDPLGLAGGRRNEQFF

J: TRBJ1-2
size: NA
V: TRBV5-6
D: NA
DNA: TGTGCCAGCAGCTTGACAGCTAACTATGGCTACACCTTC
CDR3: CASSLTANYGYTF

J: TRBJ2-1
size: NA
V: TRBV5-6
D: NA
DNA: TGTGCCAGCAGCCTCAAGCTCGGGGAGAGGAATGAGCAGTTCTTC
CDR3: CASSLKLGERNEQFF

J: TRBJ2-5
size: NA
V: TRBV14
D: TRBD1
DNA: TGTGCCAGCAGCCAAAATACAGGGGGCCAAGAGACCCAGTACTTC
CDR3: CASSQNTGGQETQYF

J: TRBJ2-7
size: NA
V: TRBV5-6
D: NA
DNA: TGTGCCAGCAGCCCTTGGGAGCACGAGCAGTACTTC
CDR3: CASSPWEHEQYF

J: TRBJ2-1
size: NA
V: TRBV6-4
D: NA
DNA: TGTGCCAGCAGTGAGAGGTCCTTTTACAATGAGCAGTTCTTC
CDR3: CASSERSFYNEQFF

J: TRBJ1-1
size: NA
V: TRBV5-1
D: NA
DNA: TGCGCCAGCAGCTTGGAGGCGGCCACTGAAGCTTTCTTT
CDR3: CASSLEAATEAFF

J: TRBJ2-7
size: NA
V: TRBV5-4
D: NA
DNA: TGTGCCAGCAGCCACCGGGACCTCCCTTACGAGCAGTACTTC
CDR3: CASSHRDLPYEQYF

J: TRBJ1-2
size: few
V: TRBV10-3
D: TRBD1
DNA: TGTGCCATCAGTGAGCAGGAGACAGGGTATGGCTACACCTTC
CDR3: CAISEQETGYGYTF

J: TRBJ1-1
size: few
V: TRBV10-3
D: TRBD1
DNA: TGTGCCATCAGCGGACAGGGCTTGAACACTGAAGCTTTCTTT
CDR3: CAISGQGLNTEAFF

J: TRBJ2-1
size: once
V: TRBV5-1
D: NA
DNA: TGCGCCAGCAGCCGAGGGGGTACCCAGGACCACAATGAGCAGTTCTTC
CDR3: CASSRGGTQDHNEQFF

J: TRBJ2-6
size: NA
V: TRBV19
D: TRBD1
DNA: TGTGCCAGTAGTTTTACAGGGGATGCCAACGTCCTGACTTTC
CDR3: CASSFTGDANVLTF

J: TRBJ1-5
size: once
V: TRBV29-1
D: TRBD1
DNA: TGCAGCGTCGGGACAGGGCCCAATCAGCCCCAGCATTTT
CDR3: CSVGTGPNQPQHF

J: TRBJ2-7
size: NA
V: TRBV28
D: NA
DNA: TGTGCCAGCCGGGACAACTCCTACGAGCAGTACTTC
CDR3: CASRDNSYEQYF

J: TRBJ2-7
size: NA
V: TRBV28
D: TRBD2
DNA: TGTGCCAGTATTCCCCGGGGGGTCCCTCAATCGGGCATTCTTTACGAGCAGTACTTC
CDR3: CASIPRGVPQSGILYEQYF

J: TRBJ2-1
size: NA
V: TRBV6-1
D: TRBD2
DNA: TGTGCCAGCAGTGAAAGGGCGGGAGGCTCCTACAATGAGCAGTTCTTC
CDR3: CASSERAGGSYNEQFF

J: TRBJ1-3
size: NA
V: TRBV28
D: NA
DNA: TGTGCCAGCAGTTTTAGTAGATTGACTGGAAACACCATATATTTT
CDR3: CASSFSRLTGNTIYF

J: TRBJ2-7
size: few
V: TRBV27
D: NA
DNA: TGTGCCAGCAGCCCCGTTTTCGCGCTATCCTACGAGCAGTACTTC
CDR3: CASSPVFALSYEQYF

J: TRBJ2-3
size: NA
V: TRBV15
D: TRBD1
DNA: TGTGCCACCAGCAGATCCCACAGGGGGTACCTCACAGATACGCAGTATTTT
CDR3: CATSRSHRGYLTDTQYF

J: TRBJ2-7
size: NA
V: TRBV5-1
D: TRBD1
DNA: TGCGCCAGCAGCACCACAGGGGAGTACGAGCAGTACTTC
CDR3: CASSTTGEYEQYF

J: TRBJ1-1
size: NA
V: TRBV11-2
D: NA
DNA: TGTGCCAGCAGCTTGAGGACCCTAATAATGGGCACTGAAGCTTTCTTT
CDR3: CASSLRTLIMGTEAFF

J: TRBJ1-1
size: NA
V: TRBV19
D: NA
DNA: TGTGCCAGTAGTCGAGAGGGACAATCTGTTGCTTTCTTT
CDR3: CASSREGQSVAFF

J: TRBJ1-2
size: NA
V: TRBV6-1
D: NA
DNA: TGTGCCAGCACGGGGACGACCTATGGCTACACCTTC
CDR3: CASTGTTYGYTF

J: TRBJ2-3
size: NA
V: TRBV6-5
D: NA
DNA: TGTGCCAGCAGTTACAATGGGGACTCGAGGACAGATACGCAGTATTTT
CDR3: CASSYNGDSRTDTQYF

J: TRBJ1-2
size: NA
V: TRBV10-3
D: TRBD1
DNA: TGTGCCATCAGTGAGGGGGCAGGGGGCAGCTATGGCTACACCTTC
CDR3: CAISEGAGGSYGYTF

J: TRBJ1-1
size: NA
V: TRBV6-5
D: TRBD1
DNA: TGTGCCAGCAGTCGCGGACAGGGGGCTGAAGCTTTCTTT
CDR3: CASSRGQGAEAFF

J: TRBJ2-2
size: NA
V: TRBV19
D: NA
DNA: TGTGCCAGCTTCGGACGGACCTTCACCGGGGAGCTGTTTTTT
CDR3: CASFGRTFTGELFF

J: TRBJ2-5
size: NA
V: TRBV5-1
D: NA
DNA: TGCGCCAGCAGCTTGGGAAATGTCAGCCCAGAGACCCAGTACTTC
CDR3: CASSLGNVSPETQYF

J: TRBJ1-6
size: NA
V: TRBV25-1
D: NA
DNA: TGTGCCAGCAGTGACCCCGACAAGGGGTGGGTTGCACCCCTCCACTTT
CDR3: CASSDPDKGWVAPLHF

J: TRBJ1-2
size: few
V: TRBV2
D: TRBD1
DNA: TGTGCCAGCAGTGAAGGGCCGGACAGGGCTAGGAATGGCTACACCTTC
CDR3: CASSEGPDRARNGYTF

J: TRBJ1-5
size: once
V: TRBV30
D: NA
DNA: TGTGCCTGGAGTGGCGGGGCGTCAGGGAATCAGCCCCAGCATTTT
CDR3: CAWSGGASGNQPQHF

J: TRBJ1-5
size: NA
V: TRBV7-9
D: NA
DNA: TGTGCCAGCAGCTTAGAGAAGGGACCCCAGCATTTT
CDR3: CASSLEKGPQHF